One and the same sample provided the 14 T cell receptor beta chains below, sequenced in a study of T cell clones after liver transplantation. Sequencing was performed with immunoSEQ multiplex PCR; in TCRdb, only in-frame clones are kept and a portion is missing. Altogether roughly 100,000 clones are present, about 86% being singletons, with the ten largest covering approximately 3%. The sequenced sample was CD4+ T cells from blood, obtained 45 to 50 months after liver transplant. These receptors all come from a human patient who received a liver transplant. Some T cells may arise from the graft donor.

The V and J genes are TRBV28 and TRBJ2-1; D might be TRBD2 (6 bases). CDR3 length: 13 amino acids. Germline lookup yields CDR1 MDHEN and CDR2 SYDVKM. V lost 6 bases, J lost 5 bases, and 11 bases lay in between. The CDR3, as DNA: TGTGCCAGCAGCTTCGGGACTCACAATGAGCAGTTCTTC. Protein: CASSFGTHNEQFF.

This sequence joins TRBV2 and TRBJ2-1; 8 bases agree with TRBD1. V was clipped by 5 bases and J by 7 bases; unmatched bases: 13. This CDR3 contains 16 residues. CDR1 and CDR2 (germline): SNHLY, FYNNEI. The CDR3 bases are TGTGCCAGCAGTTCTCGTGGACAGGGCCACGAAAATGAGCAGTTCTTC. Amino acid sequence: CASSSRGQGHENEQFF.

The chain links TRBV4-1 to TRBJ2-7; D perhaps matches TRBD1 (7 bases). CDR1 is MGHRA and CDR2 is YSYEKL in the germline V gene. The CDR3 length is 15 residues. The V gene lost 4 bases and the J gene lost 6 bases, with 19 bases spanning the gap. In DNA form, the CDR3 reads TGCGCCAGCAGCCGAGAAGGACAGGAGGAGGGCGAGCAGTACTTC. The encoded protein is CASSREGQEEGEQYF.

The V call is TRBV28, the J call TRBJ2-2; possibly TRBD1 for D (6 bases). The length of the CDR3 is 15 residues. V was pared by 7 bases and J by 6 bases, with 18 bases between. The germline CDR1 and CDR2 sequences are MDHEN and SYDVKM. In nucleotides, the CDR3 is TGTGCCAGCACTTCAAGCGGTTCAGGGGCCGGGGAGCTGTTTTTT. Amino acids: CASTSSGSGAGELFF. The full variable domain, rest sourced from reference TRBV28 and TRBJ2-2, is DVKVTQSSRYLVKRTGEKVFLECVQDMDHENMFWYRQDPGLGLRLIYFSYDVKMKEKGDIPEGYSVSREKKERFSLILESASTNQTSMYLCASTSSGSGAGELFFGEGSRLTVL.

J is TRBJ1-2 and V is TRBV29-1; 7 bases fit TRBD1. Germline trimming cut 7 bases from V and 8 bases from J; bases unmatched to any gene: 13. From germline, CDR1 is SQVTM and CDR2 ANQGSEA. The CDR3 sequence is 13 residues long. CDR3 DNA: TGCAGCGCCTCCTCGACAGGGTGGTACGGCTACACCTTC. Translated: CSASSTGWYGYTF.

The CDR3, as DNA: TGCGCCAGCAGTCAAGGGTCAGATACGCAGTATTTT. Its protein is CASSQGSDTQYF. The J gene is TRBJ2-3, the V gene TRBV10-1; D remains ambiguous. The V and J ends lost 5 bases and 4 bases respectively, with 7 bases between them. Germline values: CDR1 WNHNN, CDR2 SYGVQD (reference sequence). The CDR3 has 12 residues.

The V gene is TRBV7-2, the J gene TRBJ2-7; TRBD1 agrees at 8 bases. With V trimmed by 3 bases and J by 0 bases, 1 base remained unmatched. CDR1 and CDR2 from the germline V gene are SGHTA and FQGNSA. CDR3 length: 14 residues. The CDR3 bases are TGTGCCAGCAGCTTCACAGGGGGCTCCTACGAGCAGTACTTC. It specifies CASSFTGGSYEQYF.

The V call is TRBV11-3, the J call TRBJ2-4; possible D gene TRBD2, 5 bases. The CDR3 has 13 residues. V dropped 4 bases and J dropped 7 bases, with 11 bases sitting between them. In germline, CDR1 is SGHNT, CDR2 YENEEA. In DNA form, the CDR3 reads TGTGCCAGCAGCTCCCGTTCGGGGAACATTCAGTACTTC. Its translation: CASSSRSGNIQYF.

This chain connects TRBV7-2 to TRBJ2-7; the D is unclear. The CDR3 loop spans 13 amino acids. Germline CDR1 reads SGHTA; CDR2 reads FQGNSA. The V end was cut by 5 bases, the J end by 8 bases, with 16 bases between. CDR3 nucleotide sequence: TGTGCCAGCAGCCTTAGCTTTGGTGCCCAGCAGTACTTC. It specifies CASSLSFGAQQYF.

The chain uses TRBV27 and TRBJ2-3; D possibly matches TRBD1 or TRBD2 (5 bases each). CDR3 size: 13 residues. V lost 8 bases, J lost 6 bases, and 15 bases lay in between. Germline V gene lookup returns CDR1 MNHEY and CDR2 SMNVEV (reference sequence). In DNA, the CDR3 is TGTGCCAGCTCCCGACGGGGCCCGGATACGCAGTATTTT. This codes for CASSRRGPDTQYF.

This chain connects TRBV7-3 to TRBJ2-7; D not certain. V dropped 1 base and J dropped 3 bases, with 7 bases sitting between them. Looked up from germline, CDR1 is SGHTA and CDR2 is FQGTGA. CDR3 length: 13 residues. The CDR3 region is CASSLNADYEQYF. The CDR3 DNA sequence: TGTGCCAGCAGCTTAAACGCGGACTACGAGCAGTACTTC.

The CDR3 nucleotides are TGTGCCAGCAGAATCGGGAGAGGGGAGACCCAGTACTTC. Translated, it gives CASRIGRGETQYF. This chain uses TRBV6-5 with TRBJ2-5; tentatively, D is TRBD2 (6 bases). This CDR3 comprises 13 residues. Between the trimmed V and J ends, which lost 6 bases and 5 bases, there was a span of 13 bases. Germline assignment: CDR1 MNHEY and CDR2 SVGAGI.

J is TRBJ2-5 and V is TRBV7-2; D may be TRBD1 (5 bases). There are 15 residues in the CDR3. V lost 3 bases, J lost 4 bases, and 15 bases lay in between. Germline loops: CDR1 SGHTA, CDR2 FQGNSA. The CDR3 DNA sequence: TGTGCCAGCAGCTTCGCTGGGGCATTTCGAGAGACCCAGTACTTC. This encodes CASSFAGAFRETQYF.

This rearrangement joins TRBV18 to TRBJ2-2; D perhaps matches TRBD1 (6 bases). Germline V gene lookup returns CDR1 KGHSH and CDR2 LQKENI. The CDR3 runs to 15 residues. The V end lost 6 bases, the J end lost 1 base, and 12 bases lay between the germline ends. In nucleotides, the CDR3 is TGTGCCAGCTCCCGACAGGATCAGAACACCGGGGAGCTGTTTTTT. Translating it yields CASSRQDQNTGELFF.